This TCR beta chain was identified during a study of ipilimumab plus nivolumab after autologous stem cell transplantation. Study background: Median doses per patient: about five ipilimumab, fewer than ten nivolumab.

TCRdb's copy holds only in-frame clones and misses some; the assay was immunoSEQ multiplex PCR. The repertoire holds 15,000 or so clones, with roughly 79% as singletons. Patients got ipilimumab 1 mg/kg beginning 14 to 28 days post-transplant. Patients received nivolumab 3 mg/kg at weeks 1, 4, 7, 10, then fortnightly to week 26. This CDR3 is 15 amino acids long. Trimming pared 4 bases from V and 6 bases from J, leaving 16 bases between. Looked up from germline, CDR1 is SGHKS and CDR2 is YYEKEE (reference sequence). Of note for this clone: Antigen: not known.

Regarding the study as a whole: The authors say TCR, Treg and microbiome findings warrant further study.

This TCR was recovered from a male donor with primary mediastinal lymphoma. The J gene is TRBJ1-4, the V gene TRBV5-5; the D is unclear. Sequencing used PBMCs, obtained in a trial of ipilimumab plus nivolumab as post-transplant consolidation. CDR3 in DNA: TGTGCCAGCAGCCCGGCGGCCGGGATTGATGAAAAACTGTTTTTT. Translated, it gives CASSPAAGIDEKLFF.